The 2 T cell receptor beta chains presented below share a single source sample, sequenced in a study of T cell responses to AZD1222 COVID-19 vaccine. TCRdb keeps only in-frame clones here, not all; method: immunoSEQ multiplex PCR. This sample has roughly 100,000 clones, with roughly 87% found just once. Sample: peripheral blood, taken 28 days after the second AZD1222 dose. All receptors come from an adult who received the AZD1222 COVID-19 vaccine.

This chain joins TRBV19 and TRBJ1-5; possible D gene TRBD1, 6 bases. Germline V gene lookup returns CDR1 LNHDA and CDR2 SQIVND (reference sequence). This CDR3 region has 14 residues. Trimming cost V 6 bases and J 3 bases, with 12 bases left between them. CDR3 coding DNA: TGTGCCAGTAGGTCAGGGGTAGACAATCAGCCCCAGCATTTT. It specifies CASRSGVDNQPQHF.

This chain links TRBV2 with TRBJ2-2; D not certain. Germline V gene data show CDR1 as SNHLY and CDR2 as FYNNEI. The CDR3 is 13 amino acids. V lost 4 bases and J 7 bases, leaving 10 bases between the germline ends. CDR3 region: CASSVGVYGELFF. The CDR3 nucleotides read TGTGCCAGCAGTGTCGGCGTCTACGGGGAGCTGTTTTTT.